The next 3 T cell receptor beta chains were all read from a single sample in a study of cytomegalovirus exposure and HLA in healthy donors. The study ran its PCR with 60 Vbeta and 13 Jbeta primers. Here immunoSEQ multiplex PCR was the method, and the copy in TCRdb shows in-frame clones only, minus some. The sample lists 150,000 to 200,000 clones, 75% to 80% occurring once. Sequencing used PBMCs. The receptors were sampled from a man aged 45-65 years in good health and CMV-seropositive.

This chain links TRBV2 with TRBJ2-3, with 13 bases matching TRBD2. CDR3 length: 19 residues. Germline V lookup: CDR1 SNHLY, CDR2 FYNNEI. J gave up 0 bases and V 4 bases, and 10 bases lay outside the gene matches. The chain's CDR3 is CASSGFGLAGESSTDTQYF. The DNA of the CDR3 is TGTGCCAGCAGTGGATTCGGACTAGCGGGGGAATCTAGCACAGATACGCAGTATTTT.

The chain couples TRBV5-5 to TRBJ2-3; 9 nucleotides agree with TRBD2. In germline, CDR1 is SGHKS, CDR2 YYEKEE (reference sequence). The V and J ends lost 4 bases and 3 bases, in that order; junction bases with no gene match: 9. The CDR3 has 16 amino acids. CDR3 sequence reads: CASSPQGRGGTDTQYF. The CDR3 DNA is TGTGCCAGCAGCCCCCAAGGGCGGGGGGGAACAGATACGCAGTATTTT. The complete variable domain, with remaining parts taken from reference TRBV5-5 and TRBJ2-3, reads DAGVTQSPTHLIKTRGQQVTLRCSPISGHKSVSWYQQVLGQGPQFIFQYYEKEERGRGNFPDRFSARQFPNYSSELNVNALLLGDSALYLCASSPQGRGGTDTQYFGPGTRLTVL.

The chain is built from TRBV28 and TRBJ1-6; 7 nucleotides line up with TRBD1. CDR3 length equals 15 residues. V shed 2 bases, J shed 10 bases, and the junction held 8 bases outside the gene matches. The V gene's germline CDR1 is MDHEN and CDR2 SYDVKM. Here the CDR3 DNA reads TGTGCCAGCAGTTTACAGGGGGTGATAGGGTCACCCCTCCACTTT. Encoded protein: CASSLQGVIGSPLHF.